A selection of T cell receptor beta chains follows, all from one sample in a study of neurological immune-mediated disorders. TCRdb itself ran the 5' RACE reads through MiXCR, one entry per CDR3 protein. The table has roughly 120,000 distinct CDR3 sequences, roughly 3.2% seen once. The sample was PBMCs. The receptor source for this set is a woman under 40 with multiple sclerosis. CDR3s include the opening cysteine and the closing phenylalanine or tryptophan. A D gene is named only where the DNA matches it firmly. Not every row has a clone size; where given, it reads once, few, many or a size class.

D gene | J gene | clone size | V gene | CDR3 DNA | CDR3 protein
- | TRBJ2-3 | - | TRBV20-1 | TGCAGTGATAGGGTTATGGGGACAGATACGCAGTATTTT | CSDRVMGTDTQYF
- | TRBJ2-1 | many | TRBV7-9 | TGTGCCAGCAGCCCACAGGGTATGGTGGGTGAGCAGTTCTTC | CASSPQGMVGEQFF
TRBD1 | TRBJ1-4 | many | TRBV7-2 | TGTGCCAGCAGCTCGCAATACAGGGGGCAGGTTGAAAAACTGTTTTTT | CASSSQYRGQVEKLFF
- | TRBJ2-7 | many | TRBV29-1 | TGCAGCGTAGTTCTAACTGGACGCCTCTACGAGCAGTACTTC | CSVVLTGRLYEQYF
TRBD1 | TRBJ2-5 | - | TRBV12-3/TRBV12-4 | TGTGCCAGCAGTTTAGGGGGACAGGGGAGGGAGACCCAGTACTTC | CASSLGGQGRETQYF
- | TRBJ2-7 | many | TRBV20-1 | TGCAGTGCAAATAAGGACGGCCCCTACGAGCAGTACTTC | CSANKDGPYEQYF
TRBD1 | TRBJ2-2 | - | TRBV27 | TGTGCCAGCAGTAGGGGACAGGCCACCACCGGGGAGCTGTTTTTT | CASSRGQATTGELFF
- | TRBJ2-7 | many | TRBV12-3/TRBV12-4 | TGTGCCAGCAGTTTAAAAAACGAGCAGTACTTC | CASSLKNEQYF
- | TRBJ2-1 | many | TRBV7-9 | TGTGCCAGCAGCCCCCAACAGGACAATGAGCAGTTCTTC | CASSPQQDNEQFF
TRBD1 | TRBJ2-1 | many | TRBV12-3/TRBV12-4 | TGTGCCAGCAGTTTGGGACAGGCGGGCAATGAGCAGTTCTTC | CASSLGQAGNEQFF
- | TRBJ2-7 | many | TRBV6-6 | TGTGCCAGCGGAGGTTTCCGGGCAGGGGAATACGAGCAGTACTTC | CASGGFRAGEYEQYF
TRBD1 | TRBJ1-5 | few | TRBV12-3/TRBV12-4 | TGTGCCAGCAGGAAACAGGGGATCGATCAGCCCCAGCATTTT | CASRKQGIDQPQHF
- | TRBJ2-5 | many | TRBV7-9 | TGTGCCAGCAGTTCCCCCGGCGGGCCCAAAGAGACCCAGTACTTC | CASSSPGGPKETQYF
TRBD2 | TRBJ2-1 | many | TRBV4-1 | TGCGCCAGCAGCCAAGGATTAGCGGGACTATTCTACAATGAGCAGTTCTTC | CASSQGLAGLFYNEQFF
- | TRBJ2-1 | many | TRBV9 | TGTGCCAGCAGCCCAGGGCCCAGCGAGAGCTCCTACAATGAGCAGTTCTTC | CASSPGPSESSYNEQFF
- | TRBJ2-7 | many | TRBV27 | TGTGCCAGCAGTCTTATTTCGGACAGCTCCTACGAGCAGTACTTC | CASSLISDSSYEQYF
- | TRBJ1-1 | few | TRBV6-2/TRBV6-3 | TGTGCCAGCAGTTACCGGTCGTCCCGGACTGAAGCTTTCTTT | CASSYRSSRTEAFF
- | TRBJ1-2 | many | TRBV20-1 | TGCAGTGCCTGGGGGGGAGTGGACTATGGCTACACCTTC | CSAWGGVDYGYTF
- | TRBJ2-2 | many | TRBV5-1 | TGCGCCAGCAGCTTGCAACCGAACACCGGGGAGCTGTTTTTT | CASSLQPNTGELFF
TRBD1 | TRBJ1-4 | few | TRBV20-1 | TGCAGTGCTAGGTACTTGGAGACAGGGTCTACTAATGAAAAACTGTTTTTT | CSARYLETGSTNEKLFF
TRBD1 | TRBJ2-1 | many | TRBV15 | TGTGCCACCAGCAGAGATCTGGGACAGGGCGTTAAGTTCTTC | CATSRDLGQGVKFF
- | TRBJ1-2 | many | TRBV5-1 | TGCGCCAGCAGCTCGTATGAACAGGGCAGGTCTTATGGCTACACCTTC | CASSSYEQGRSYGYTF
- | TRBJ2-3 | many | TRBV7-2 | TGTGCCAGCAGCCGGGATCGTTCAGATACGCAGTATTTT | CASSRDRSDTQYF
- | TRBJ1-2 | many | TRBV20-1 | TGCAGTGCTAGAGGCAGGGGCGAGTTCTATGGCTACACCTTC | CSARGRGEFYGYTF
TRBD1 | TRBJ2-1 | many | TRBV6-5 | TGTGCCAGCAGAACAACCGGGACAGGGGTCCGTGAGCAGTTCTTC | CASRTTGTGVREQFF
- | TRBJ2-7 | many | TRBV20-1 | TGCAGTGCCCTAAGGGCGGATTCCTACGAGCAGTACTTC | CSALRADSYEQYF
TRBD1 | TRBJ2-2 | - | TRBV20-1 | TGCAGTGCTGGAACAGCCTTGGACAGGGCGAACACCGGGGAGCTGTTTTTT | CSAGTALDRANTGELFF
- | TRBJ2-7 | many | TRBV7-9 | TGTGCCAGCAGCTTCGACCTCCTCCGCCGGGACTACGAGCAGTACTTC | CASSFDLLRRDYEQYF
- | TRBJ2-2 | many | TRBV12-3/TRBV12-4 | TGTGCCAGCAGTTCTTTTGGTACTAGCATCAGGTCCGGGGAGCTGTTTTTT | CASSSFGTSIRSGELFF
- | TRBJ1-6 | many | TRBV5-1 | TGCGCCAGCAGCTCCGGGACATGGGATTCACCCCTCCACTTT | CASSSGTWDSPLHF
- | TRBJ1-5 | few | TRBV20-1 | TGCAGTGCGACGAAGGGTAATCAGCCCCAGCATTTT | CSATKGNQPQHF